This T cell receptor beta chain emerged from a study of response to subunit inactivated influenza vaccine. The study, taken as a whole, reports: With each seasonal influenza vaccination, the authors suggested, few new T cells are recruited.

This clonotype showed up just a few times. The antigen is undetermined. Germline trimming cut 6 bases from V and 4 bases from J; bases unmatched to any gene: 6. The CDR3 has 15 residues. TCRdb re-derived calls from the RT-PCR reads in MiXCR, one entry per CDR3 protein. The sample contains hundreds of thousands of distinct CDR3 sequences, 25% of which appear only once. This specimen consisted of CD4+ T cells sorted from PBMCs, obtained around 5 days after vaccination. V usage is TRBV12-3 or TRBV12-4 and J usage is TRBJ2-5; 12 nucleotides match TRBD2. The sequence came from a man in his fifties who received an inactivated influenza vaccine. CDR3 in amino acids: CASRQTSGGIETQYF. The DNA of the CDR3 is TGTGCCAGCAGACAAACTAGCGGGGGGATAGAGACCCAGTACTTC.